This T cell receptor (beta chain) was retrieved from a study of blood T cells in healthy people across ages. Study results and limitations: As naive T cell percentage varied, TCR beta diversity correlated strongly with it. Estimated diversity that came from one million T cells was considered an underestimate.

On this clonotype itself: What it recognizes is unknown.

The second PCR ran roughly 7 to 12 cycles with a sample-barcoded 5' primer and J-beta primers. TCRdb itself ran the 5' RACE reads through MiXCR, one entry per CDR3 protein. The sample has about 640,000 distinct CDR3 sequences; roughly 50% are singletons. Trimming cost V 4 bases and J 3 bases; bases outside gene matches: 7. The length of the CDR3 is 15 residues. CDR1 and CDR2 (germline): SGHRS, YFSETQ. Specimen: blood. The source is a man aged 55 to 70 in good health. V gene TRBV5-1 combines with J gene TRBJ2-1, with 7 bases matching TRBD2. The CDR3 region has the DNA TGCGCCAGCAGCGGGGCTAGCGGAGACTACAATGAGCAGTTCTTC. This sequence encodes CASSGASGDYNEQFF.